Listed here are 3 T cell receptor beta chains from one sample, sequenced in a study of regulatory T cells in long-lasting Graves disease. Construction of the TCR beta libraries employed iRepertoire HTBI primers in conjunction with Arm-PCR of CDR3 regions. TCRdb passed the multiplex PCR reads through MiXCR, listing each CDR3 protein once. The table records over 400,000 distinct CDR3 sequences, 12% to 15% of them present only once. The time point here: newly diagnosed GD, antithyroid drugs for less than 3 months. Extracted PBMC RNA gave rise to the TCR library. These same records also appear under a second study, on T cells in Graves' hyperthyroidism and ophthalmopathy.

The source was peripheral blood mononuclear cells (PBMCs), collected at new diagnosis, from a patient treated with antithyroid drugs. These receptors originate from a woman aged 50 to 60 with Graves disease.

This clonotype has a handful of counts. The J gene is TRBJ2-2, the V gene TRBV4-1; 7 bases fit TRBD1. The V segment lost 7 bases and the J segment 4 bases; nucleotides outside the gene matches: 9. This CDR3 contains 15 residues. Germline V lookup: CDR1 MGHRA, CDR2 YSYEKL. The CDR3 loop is CASMGTEQITGELFF. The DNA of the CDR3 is TGCGCCAGCATGGGGACAGAGCAGATCACCGGGGAGCTGTTTTTT.

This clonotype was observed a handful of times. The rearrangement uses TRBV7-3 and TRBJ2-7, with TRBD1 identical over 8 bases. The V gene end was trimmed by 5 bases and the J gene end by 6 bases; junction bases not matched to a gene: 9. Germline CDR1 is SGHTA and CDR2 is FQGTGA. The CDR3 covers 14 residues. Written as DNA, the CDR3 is TGTGCCAGCAGCGCGGGACAGGAGGTCAGCGAGCAGTACTTC. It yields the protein CASSAGQEVSEQYF.

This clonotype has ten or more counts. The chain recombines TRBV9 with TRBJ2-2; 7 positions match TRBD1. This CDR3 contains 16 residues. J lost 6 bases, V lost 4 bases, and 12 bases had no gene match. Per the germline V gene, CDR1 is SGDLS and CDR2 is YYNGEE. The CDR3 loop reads CASSPQSTGMAGELFF. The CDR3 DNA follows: TGTGCCAGCAGCCCGCAATCGACAGGGATGGCCGGGGAGCTGTTTTTT.